This is a list of T cell receptor beta chains from one sample in a study of regulatory T cells in long-lasting Graves disease. TCRdb reprocessed the multiplex PCR reads via MiXCR and lists one record per CDR3 protein. The sample includes 450,000 to 600,000 distinct CDR3 sequences, approximately 15% of them seen just once. The same data also went into a second study, on T cells in Graves' hyperthyroidism and ophthalmopathy.

The sample in question was peripheral blood mononuclear cells (PBMCs), obtained at new diagnosis, from a patient treated with antithyroid drugs. The receptors here all came from a man aged 30 to 45 with Graves disease. Each CDR3 is given with its conserved first and last residue. A D gene is named only where the DNA matches it firmly. Some rows mark clone size as missing; the rest say once, few, many or name a class of expanded clone.

>TRBJ2-5|many|TRBD1|15|TRBV6-1
CASSQTGQGGETQYF
TGTGCCAGCAGCCAGACCGGACAGGGTGGAGAGACCCAGTACTTC
>TRBJ2-1|many|TRBD2|15|TRBV5-1
CASSPLLGGYNEQFF
TGCGCCAGCAGCCCGCTTTTGGGAGGGTACAATGAGCAGTTCTTC
>TRBJ2-7|many|.|16|TRBV11-2
CASSTKGQLSSYEQYF
TGTGCCAGCAGCACCAAAGGACAGCTTAGCTCCTACGAGCAGTACTTC
>TRBJ2-7|.|TRBD1|15|TRBV18
CASSPPVGTAYEQCF
TGTGCCAGCTCGCCTCCGGTCGGGACAGCCTACGAGCAGTGCTTC
>TRBJ1-5|many|.|13|TRBV7-2
CASRLSGNQPQHF
TGTGCCAGCAGGTTATCGGGTAATCAGCCCCAGCATTTT
>TRBJ2-3|many|.|14|TRBV12-3/TRBV12-4
CASSSRLGADTQYF
TGTGCCAGCAGTTCCCGCCTAGGCGCAGATACGCAGTATTTT
>TRBJ2-2|.|TRBD2|16|TRBV12-3/TRBV12-4
CASSNRTSGNTGELFF
TGTGCCAGCAGTAACCGGACTAGCGGGAACACCGGGGAGCTGTTTTTT
>TRBJ2-5|.|.|17|TRBV6-2/TRBV6-3
CASSYRTSSRGKETQYF
TGTGCCAGCAGTTACCGGACATCCTCTAGGGGAAAAGAGACCCAGTACTTC
>TRBJ2-2|.|TRBD2|18|TRBV14
CASSRVLAGYKRPGELFF
TGTGCCAGCAGCCGAGTACTAGCGGGATATAAGCGGCCCGGGGAGCTGTTTTTT
>TRBJ2-1|many|.|15|TRBV28
CASSSSTRASDEQFF
TGTGCCAGCAGTTCTTCTACGAGAGCTTCGGATGAGCAGTTCTTC
>TRBJ2-7|few|.|14|TRBV19
CASSIAETQYEQYF
TGTGCCAGTAGTATAGCCGAGACCCAATACGAGCAGTACTTC
>TRBJ1-2|many|.|14|TRBV7-2
CASSIYRSNYGYTF
TGTGCCAGCAGCATTTACAGGAGTAACTATGGCTACACCTTC
>TRBJ2-1|many|.|15|TRBV2
CASRDHLGRGDEQFF
TGTGCCAGCAGGGATCATTTGGGTAGGGGCGATGAGCAGTTCTTC
>TRBJ2-7|many|.|13|TRBV30
CAWKVEPSYEQYF
TGTGCCTGGAAGGTTGAGCCCTCCTACGAGCAGTACTTC
>TRBJ1-4|few|.|15|TRBV28
CASSTRDATNEKLFF
TGTGCCAGCAGTACCAGAGATGCAACTAATGAAAAACTGTTTTTT
>TRBJ2-7|few|.|11|TRBV6-2/TRBV6-3
CASSYIEVQYF
TGTGCCAGCAGTTACATAGAGGTGCAGTACTTC
>TRBJ2-7|.|.|15|TRBV6-5
CASSYGPAPAGEQYF
TGTGCCAGCAGTTACGGTCCCGCGCCGGCAGGCGAGCAGTACTTC
>TRBJ2-5|.|.|14|TRBV25-1
CASSEFGDGETQYF
TGTGCCAGCAGTGAATTCGGGGATGGGGAGACCCAGTACTTC
>TRBJ2-5|few|.|13|TRBV19
CASSILGEETQYF
TGTGCCAGTAGTATCCTGGGGGAAGAGACCCAGTACTTC
>TRBJ2-4|many|.|14|TRBV27
CASSPYRLKNIQYF
TGTGCCAGCAGTCCCTACAGACTGAAAAACATTCAGTACTTC
>TRBJ2-5|many|TRBD1|15|TRBV6-5
CASSYAGTGQETQYF
TGTGCCAGCAGTTACGCCGGGACAGGGCAAGAGACCCAGTACTTC
>TRBJ2-7|.|.|14|TRBV29-1
CSGRGVGGQYEQYF
TGCAGCGGCAGAGGGGTCGGGGGACAGTACGAGCAGTACTTC
>TRBJ1-2|many|.|15|TRBV5-1
CASSSTSTFNYGYTF
TGCGCCAGCAGCTCAACTTCTACTTTTAACTATGGCTACACCTTC
>TRBJ2-3|once|TRBD1|15|TRBV5-4
CASSSKGQGADTQYF
TGTGCCAGCAGCTCCAAGGGACAGGGGGCAGATACGCAGTATTTT
>TRBJ2-1|many|TRBD2|17|TRBV5-1
CASSLGTLAGGYGEQFF
TGCGCCAGCAGCTTGGGCACACTAGCGGGAGGGTATGGCGAGCAGTTCTTC
>TRBJ2-1|many|TRBD2|14|TRBV5-1
CASSELAGANEQFF
TGCGCCAGCAGTGAGCTAGCGGGAGCTAATGAGCAGTTCTTC
>TRBJ2-1|few|.|15|TRBV6-5
CASSYSRARGNEQFF
TGTGCCAGCAGTTACTCAAGAGCTAGAGGCAATGAGCAGTTCTTC
>TRBJ2-7|.|TRBD2|15|TRBV30
CAWSAGLAGGREQYF
TGTGCCTGGAGTGCGGGACTAGCGGGAGGACGCGAGCAGTACTTC
>TRBJ2-3|many|TRBD2|15|TRBV20-1
CSARVERENTDTQYF
TGCAGTGCTAGAGTGGAGCGGGAGAACACAGATACGCAGTATTTT
>TRBJ2-5|.|.|14|TRBV20-1
CSARDLVGQETQYF
TGCAGTGCTAGAGATCTTGTCGGGCAAGAGACCCAGTACTTC
>TRBJ2-7|many|TRBD1|15|TRBV5-1
CASSWETGGWYEQYF
TGCGCCAGCAGCTGGGAGACAGGGGGCTGGTACGAGCAGTACTTC
>TRBJ1-1|.|.|14|TRBV12-3/TRBV12-4
CASSPSRDGSEAFF
TGTGCCAGCAGCCCGAGCCGGGATGGGTCTGAAGCTTTCTTT
>TRBJ2-5|many|.|14|TRBV7-2
CASSRATDEETQYF
TGTGCCAGCAGCCGAGCGACGGATGAAGAGACCCAGTACTTC
>TRBJ1-4|many|TRBD1|14|TRBV6-2/TRBV6-3
CASSYTTGGEKLFF
TGTGCCAGCAGTTATACGACAGGGGGAGAAAAACTGTTTTTT
>TRBJ2-2|many|.|15|TRBV27
CASSLYGVATGELFF
TGTGCCAGCAGTTTATACGGGGTTGCAACCGGGGAGCTGTTTTTT
>TRBJ2-7|many|.|15|TRBV27
CASRAGGGQNYEQYF
TGTGCCAGCAGAGCCGGGGGGGGACAGAACTACGAGCAGTACTTC
>TRBJ2-2|.|.|15|TRBV25-1
CASSVKFPATGELFF
TGTGCCAGCAGTGTCAAATTTCCGGCCACCGGGGAGCTGTTTTTT
>TRBJ2-7|many|.|11|TRBV30
CAWSRSYEQYF
TGTGCCTGGAGTCGGAGTTACGAGCAGTACTTC
>TRBJ1-1|.|TRBD1|15|TRBV19
CASSRGDRRNTEAFF
TGTGCCAGTAGTAGGGGGGACAGGAGGAACACTGAAGCTTTCTTT
>TRBJ1-5|few|.|14|TRBV13
CASSSTDGNQPQHF
TGTGCCAGCAGCTCGACAGACGGTAATCAGCCCCAGCATTTT
>TRBJ1-4|many|.|14|TRBV12-3/TRBV12-4
CASSSWTPQEKLFF
TGTGCCAGCAGTTCTTGGACCCCTCAGGAAAAACTGTTTTTT